This record covers a single T cell receptor beta chain. One end of the junction varies from germline; a read error may be responsible. The CDR3 consists of 12 residues. The germline V gene encodes CDR1 SQVTM and CDR2 ANQGSEA. These data originate in a study of T cells in Graves' hyperthyroidism and ophthalmopathy. From RNA transcripts, TCR beta CDR3 regions were amplified. The TCR CDR3 first-round RT-PCR relied on the HTBI primer set. MiXCR was run by TCRdb on the multiplex PCR reads, yielding one entry per CDR3 protein. The data hold tens of thousands of distinct CDR3 sequences, with roughly half observed a single time.

The specimen was peripheral blood or thyroid tissue (not recorded which). The source is a man in his late teens or twenties with Graves' hyperthyroidism. The gene calls are TRBV29-1 and TRBJ1-4; D is unresolved. CDR3 residues: CSVASSDEKLLF. CDR3 sequence (DNA): TGCAGCGTTGCTTCTTCGGATGAAAAACTGCTTTTT.